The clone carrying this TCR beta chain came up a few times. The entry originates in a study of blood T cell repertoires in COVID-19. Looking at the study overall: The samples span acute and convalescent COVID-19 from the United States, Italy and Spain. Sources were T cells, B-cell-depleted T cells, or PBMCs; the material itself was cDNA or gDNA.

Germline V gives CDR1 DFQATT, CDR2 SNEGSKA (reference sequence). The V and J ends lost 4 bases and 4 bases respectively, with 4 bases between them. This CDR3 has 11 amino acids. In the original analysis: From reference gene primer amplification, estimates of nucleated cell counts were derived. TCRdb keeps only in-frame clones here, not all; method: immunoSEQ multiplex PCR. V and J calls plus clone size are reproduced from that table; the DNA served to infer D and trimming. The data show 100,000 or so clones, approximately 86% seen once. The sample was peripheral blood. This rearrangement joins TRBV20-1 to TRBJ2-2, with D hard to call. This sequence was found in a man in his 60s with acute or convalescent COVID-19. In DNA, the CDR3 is TGCAGTGCTACTAGCACCGGGGAGCTGTTTTTT. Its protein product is CSATSTGELFF.